One and the same sample provided the 3 T cell receptor beta chains below, sequenced in a study of blood T cells in healthy people across ages. With a J-beta primer mix and a sample-barcoded 5' primer, a second PCR ran 7 to 11 cycles. TCRdb re-analysed the 5' RACE reads in MiXCR, keeping a single row per CDR3 protein. The sample carries roughly 800,000 distinct CDR3 sequences, 55% to 70% recorded once. The sample consisted of blood. The source of these receptors is a man aged 30 to 45 in good health.

This chain joins TRBV4-3 and TRBJ1-4; tentative D call: TRBD1 (6 bases). This CDR3 region has 16 residues. The V and J ends lost 4 bases and 6 bases respectively, with 18 bases between them. CDR1 is LGHNA, CDR2 YSLEER, per germline. CDR3 sequence (DNA): TGCGCCAGCAGCCGCCGTTTAGAGGGGGGTGATGAAAAACTGTTTTTT. This encodes CASSRRLEGGDEKLFF.

The chain carries TRBV6-6 and TRBJ1-1; D possibly corresponds to TRBD1 (6 bases). The CDR3 is made up of 14 amino acids. Germline V gives CDR1 MNHNY, CDR2 SVGAGI (reference sequence). CDR3 in amino acids: CASAPKGGNTEAFF. The CDR3 nucleotides read TGTGCTAGCGCCCCGAAGGGGGGGAACACTGAAGCTTTCTTT.

The rearrangement links TRBV12-3 or TRBV12-4 to TRBJ2-3, with 9 bases that match TRBD1. After removal of 9 bases from V and 5 bases from J, the junction contained 9 bases not matched to a gene. The CDR3 is made up of 14 amino acids. The CDR3 nucleotides are TGTGCCAGTTCACAGGGGGCGCGGGTAGATACGCAGTATTTT. The encoded protein is CASSQGARVDTQYF.